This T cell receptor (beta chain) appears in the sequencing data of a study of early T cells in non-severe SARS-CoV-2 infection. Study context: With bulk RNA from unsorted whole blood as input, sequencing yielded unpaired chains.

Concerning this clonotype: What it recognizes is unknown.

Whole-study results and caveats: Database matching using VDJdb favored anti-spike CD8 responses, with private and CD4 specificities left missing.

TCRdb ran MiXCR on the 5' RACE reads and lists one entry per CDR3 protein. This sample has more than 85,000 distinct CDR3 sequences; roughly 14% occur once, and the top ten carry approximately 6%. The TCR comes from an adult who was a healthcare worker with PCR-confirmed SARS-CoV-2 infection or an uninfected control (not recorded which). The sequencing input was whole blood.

CDR3 sequence reads: CASSEASQEMNTEAFF. The CDR3 DNA sequence: TGTGCCAGCAGTGAAGCGTCGCAAGAGATGAACACTGAAGCTTTCTTT. J is TRBJ1-1 and V is TRBV6-1; D not resolved. CDR1 MNHNS and CDR2 SASEGT come from the germline V gene. This CDR3 has 16 amino acids. V lost 0 bases and J 0 bases, leaving 11 bases between the germline ends.